The rows below give T cell receptor beta chains drawn from one sample of a study of blood T cells in healthy people across ages. TCRdb re-called the 5' RACE reads with MiXCR, one entry per CDR3 protein. The table shows 700,000 to 900,000 distinct CDR3 sequences, with 53% occurring only once. The source material was blood. Receptors were obtained from an elderly man in good health. Each CDR3 is given with its conserved first and last residue. The order of the fields is V gene, J gene, clone size, CDR3 protein. The size entry is marked missing in some rows and otherwise reads once, few, many or a size class.

>TRBV5-1|TRBJ2-6|few
CASSLGQGIVLTF
>TRBV3-1|TRBJ2-1|once
CASSLLVAGRYNEQFF
>TRBV10-3|.|once
CAIRAGSEQYF
>TRBV14|TRBJ2-1|few
CASSQLSGRDLRNEQFF
>TRBV7-3|TRBJ2-1|.
CASSLLGQQPGGNEQFF
>TRBV2|TRBJ2-1|.
CASSDYGRHEQFF
>TRBV4-1|TRBJ2-7|.
CASSHTGSVYEQYF
>TRBV29-1|.|once
CSVGQSGSSYNEQYF
>TRBV2|TRBJ2-1|.
CASIKARPYNEQFF
>TRBV12-3/TRBV12-4|TRBJ2-1|.
CASSPGGARYNEQFF